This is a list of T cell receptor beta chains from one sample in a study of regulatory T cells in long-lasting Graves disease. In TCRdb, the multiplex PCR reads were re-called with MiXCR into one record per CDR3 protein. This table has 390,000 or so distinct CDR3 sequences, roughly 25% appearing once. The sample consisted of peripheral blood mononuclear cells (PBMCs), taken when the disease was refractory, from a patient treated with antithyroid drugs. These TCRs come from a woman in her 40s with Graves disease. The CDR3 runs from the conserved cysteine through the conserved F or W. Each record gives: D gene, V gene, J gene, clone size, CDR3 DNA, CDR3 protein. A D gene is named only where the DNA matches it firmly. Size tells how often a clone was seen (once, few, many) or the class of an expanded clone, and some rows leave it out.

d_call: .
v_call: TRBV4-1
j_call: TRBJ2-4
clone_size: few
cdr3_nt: TGCGCCAGCAGCCGCCTTCAGGGATCCAAAAACATTCAGTACTTC
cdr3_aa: CASSRLQGSKNIQYF

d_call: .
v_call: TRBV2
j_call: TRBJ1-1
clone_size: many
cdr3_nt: TGTGCCAGCAAGGGGGATTACAGAATTGACACTGAAGCTTTCTTT
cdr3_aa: CASKGDYRIDTEAFF

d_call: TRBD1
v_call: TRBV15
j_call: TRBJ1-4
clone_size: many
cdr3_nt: TGTGCCACCAGCAGAGGGACAGGGACGGGTGAAAAACTGTTTTTT
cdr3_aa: CATSRGTGTGEKLFF

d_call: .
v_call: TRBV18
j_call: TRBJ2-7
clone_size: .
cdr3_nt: TGTGCCAGCTCACCGTGGGACCACCTAGGGGAGCAGTACTTC
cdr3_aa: CASSPWDHLGEQYF

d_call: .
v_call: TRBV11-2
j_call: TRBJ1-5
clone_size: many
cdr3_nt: .
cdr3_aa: CASSSSPRDQPQHF

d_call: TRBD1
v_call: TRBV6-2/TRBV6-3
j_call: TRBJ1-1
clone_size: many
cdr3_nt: TGTGCCAGCAGGACTGACAGGGGGATGAACACTGAAGCTTTCTTT
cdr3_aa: CASRTDRGMNTEAFF

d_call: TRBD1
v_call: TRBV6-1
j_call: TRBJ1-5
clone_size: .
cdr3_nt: TGTGCCAGCAGCGAAGACAGGGGGCATCAGCCCCAGCATTTT
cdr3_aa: CASSEDRGHQPQHF

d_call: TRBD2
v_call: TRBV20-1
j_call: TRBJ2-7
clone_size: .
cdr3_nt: TGCAGTGCCATCAAGACTAGCGCCTACGAGCAGTACTTC
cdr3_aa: CSAIKTSAYEQYF

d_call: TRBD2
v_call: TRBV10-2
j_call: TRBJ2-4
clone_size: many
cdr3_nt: TGCGCCACCTTTGGCGGGAGAGGGTACATTCAGTACTTC
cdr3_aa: CATFGGRGYIQYF

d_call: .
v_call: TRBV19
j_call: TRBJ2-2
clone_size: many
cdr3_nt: TGTGCCAGCAGGGGAACAGGGAACACCGGGGAGCTGTTTTTT
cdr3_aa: CASRGTGNTGELFF

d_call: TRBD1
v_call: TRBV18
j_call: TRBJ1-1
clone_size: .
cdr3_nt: TGTGCCAGCTCACCCCAGGACAGGGACACTGAAGCTTTCTTT
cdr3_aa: CASSPQDRDTEAFF

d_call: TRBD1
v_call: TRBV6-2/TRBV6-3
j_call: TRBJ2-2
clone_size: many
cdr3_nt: TGTGCCAGCAGTTACGATGCAAGGGGGCGTAGCGGGGAGCTGTTTTTT
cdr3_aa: CASSYDARGRSGELFF

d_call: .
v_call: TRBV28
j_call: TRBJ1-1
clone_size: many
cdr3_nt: TGTGCCAGCAGTTTAACAGGAGGGCCCAAAATGAACACTGAAGCTTTCTTT
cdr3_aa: CASSLTGGPKMNTEAFF

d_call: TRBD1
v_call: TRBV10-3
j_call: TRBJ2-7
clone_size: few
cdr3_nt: TGTGCCATTCATTGGACAGGGGAGGGCGAGCAGTACTTC
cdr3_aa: CAIHWTGEGEQYF

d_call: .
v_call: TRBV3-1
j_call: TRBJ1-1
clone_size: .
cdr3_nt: TGTGCCAGCAGCCAATCTCTCAAAGCGGGCGGTCACACTGAAGCTTTCTTT
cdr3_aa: CASSQSLKAGGHTEAFF

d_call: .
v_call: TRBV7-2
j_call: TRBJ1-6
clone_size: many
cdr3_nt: TGTGCCAGCAGCACCCACGGGCGTAATTCACCCCTCCACTTT
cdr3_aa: CASSTHGRNSPLHF

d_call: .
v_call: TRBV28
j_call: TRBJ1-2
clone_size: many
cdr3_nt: TGTGCCAGCAGCCCGGGACAATTCTATGGCTACACCTTC
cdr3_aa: CASSPGQFYGYTF

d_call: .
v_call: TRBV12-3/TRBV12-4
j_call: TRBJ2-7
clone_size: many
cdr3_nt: TGTGCCAGCAGTTTAGGCGACCCGATGACCTACGAGCAGTACTTC
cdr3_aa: CASSLGDPMTYEQYF

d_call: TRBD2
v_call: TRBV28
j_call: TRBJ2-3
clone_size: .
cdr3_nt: TGTGCCAGCAGTTTAAGTCCGGGAGGGCGACCAGATACGCAGTATTTT
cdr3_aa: CASSLSPGGRPDTQYF

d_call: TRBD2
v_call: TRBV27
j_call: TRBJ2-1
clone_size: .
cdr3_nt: TGTGCCAGCAGTTTAATCCGGACTAGCGGGAACAATGAGCAGTTCTTC
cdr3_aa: CASSLIRTSGNNEQFF

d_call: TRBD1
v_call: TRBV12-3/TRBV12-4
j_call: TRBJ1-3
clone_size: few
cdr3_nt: TGTGCCAGCAGCCCATTGGGACAGGGGACGAGAGGAAACACCATATATTTT
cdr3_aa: CASSPLGQGTRGNTIYF

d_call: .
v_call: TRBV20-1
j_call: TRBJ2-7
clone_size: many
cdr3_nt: TGCAGTGGTGGGGCCGATTACGAGCAGTACTTC
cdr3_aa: CSGGADYEQYF

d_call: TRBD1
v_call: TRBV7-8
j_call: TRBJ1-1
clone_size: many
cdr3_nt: TGTGCCAGCAGCCGGACAGGGGTGGACACTGAAGCTTTCTTT
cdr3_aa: CASSRTGVDTEAFF

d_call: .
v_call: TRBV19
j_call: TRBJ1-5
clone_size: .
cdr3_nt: TGTGCCAGTAGTATTAGGGCAGACAATCAGCCCCAGCATTTT
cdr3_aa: CASSIRADNQPQHF

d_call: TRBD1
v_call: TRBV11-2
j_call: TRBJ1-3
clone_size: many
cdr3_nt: TGTGCCAGCAGGGGGACAGCGAAAAACACCATATATTTT
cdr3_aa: CASRGTAKNTIYF

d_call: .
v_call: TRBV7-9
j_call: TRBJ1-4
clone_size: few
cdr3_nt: TGTGCCAGCGGTATGGCAAAACTGTTTTTT
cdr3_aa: CASGMAKLFF

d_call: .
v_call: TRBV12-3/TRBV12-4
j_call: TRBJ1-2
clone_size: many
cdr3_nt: TGTGCCAGCAGTGGAGGGGGGGCACACTATGGCTACACCTTC
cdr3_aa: CASSGGGAHYGYTF

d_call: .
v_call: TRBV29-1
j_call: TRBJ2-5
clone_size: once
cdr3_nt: TGCAGCGTACGTGACAGAAAAAAGACCCAGTACTTC
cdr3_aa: CSVRDRKKTQYF

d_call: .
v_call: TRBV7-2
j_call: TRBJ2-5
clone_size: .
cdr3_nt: TGTGCCAGCAGCATTGGACAGACCCAAGAGACCCAGTACTTC
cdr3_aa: CASSIGQTQETQYF